Shown below are 18 T cell receptor beta chains from a single sample sequenced in a study of blood T cells in healthy people across ages. PCR was performed a second time for about 7 to 11 cycles using a sample-barcoded 5' primer and a J-beta primer mix. TCRdb recomputed calls from the 5' RACE reads with MiXCR, one row per CDR3 protein. The data contain about 1.5 million distinct CDR3 sequences, roughly 43% of them singletons. Input material: blood. The receptors come from a young woman in good health.

CDR3 in amino acids: CASSSTGLYYNEQFF. The CDR3 region has the DNA TGTGCCAGCAGCTCGACAGGGTTATACTACAATGAGCAGTTCTTC. This chain joins TRBV7-9 and TRBJ2-1; 7 nucleotides match TRBD1. Per the germline V gene, CDR1 is SEHNR and CDR2 is FQNEAQ (reference sequence). With V trimmed by 4 bases and J by 3 bases, 6 bases remained unmatched. The CDR3 runs 15 residues.

The gene calls are TRBV4-1 and TRBJ1-2; D is perhaps TRBD1 (6 bases). Germline V gives CDR1 MGHRA, CDR2 YSYEKL. V was shortened by 1 base and J by 5 bases, with 11 bases between the two germline ends. CDR3 length: 14 residues. The CDR3 DNA sequence: TGCGCCAGCAGCCAAGTTGGGGGGCTATATGGCTACACCTTC. Translating it yields CASSQVGGLYGYTF.

In the case of this clonotype: This could be a read error, since a much larger clone is one nucleotide away. The J gene is TRBJ2-7, the V gene TRBV12-3 or TRBV12-4; D is possibly TRBD2 (5 bases). The end of the DNA aligns better with TRBJ2-5, so the J call may be wrong. The CDR3 sequence is 15 residues long. CDR3 residues: CASSSGAVGDETQYF. The CDR3 DNA reads as TGTGCCAGCAGCAGTGGAGCGGTTGGAGACGAGACCCAGTACTTC.

This clonotype was detected once. The junction differs from germline at one of its ends, possibly a read error. This chain uses TRBV29-1 with TRBJ2-3; D is unresolved. There are 13 residues in the CDR3. The germline CDR1 and CDR2 sequences are SQVTM and ANQGSEA. The CDR3 DNA reads as TGCAGCGTTAGCCCATATACCACAGATACGCAGAATTTT. Its protein is CSVSPYTTDTQNF.

V and J are TRBV15 and TRBJ2-3; the D gene is possibly TRBD2 (7 bases). Trimming cost V 2 bases and J 3 bases, with 15 bases left between them. The CDR3 consists of 16 residues. Germline-derived CDR1 and CDR2 are LNHNV and YYDKDF (reference sequence). The DNA of the CDR3 is TGTGCCACCAGCAGAAAGACTGGGGGGGCGACAGATACGCAGTATTTT. Translating gives CATSRKTGGATDTQYF.

J is TRBJ1-1 and V is TRBV4-3; D may be TRBD1 (6 bases). Trimming took 7 bases from V and 4 from J, leaving 22 bases between them. The CDR3 runs to 16 residues. Germline CDR1 is LGHNA and CDR2 is YSLEER. The chain's CDR3 is CASNDPGAGKATEAFF. The CDR3 DNA reads as TGCGCCAGCAACGACCCAGGGGCAGGGAAGGCCACTGAAGCTTTCTTT.

This clonotype occurred a few times. This chain connects TRBV6-5 to TRBJ2-3, with D possibly being TRBD1 (7 bases). Per germline, CDR1 MNHEY and CDR2 SVGAGI. The V gene lost 6 bases and the J gene lost 4 bases, with 14 bases spanning the gap. The CDR3 runs to 14 residues. CDR3 sequence (DNA): TGTGCCAGCAGACAGGGGCGGGGCCCAGATACGCAGTATTTT. It is translated as CASRQGRGPDTQYF.

This clonotype was detected a few times. This chain links TRBV2 with TRBJ1-2, with TRBD1 matching 8 bases. Per the germline V gene, CDR1 is SNHLY and CDR2 is FYNNEI. Losses at the gene ends were 4 bases for V and 3 bases for J; bases not matched to a gene: 7. CDR3 size: 15 residues. This chain's CDR3 is CASSGVRGLYYGYTF. CDR3 nucleotide sequence: TGTGCCAGCAGTGGTGTCAGGGGGCTCTACTATGGCTACACCTTC.

V is TRBV10-3 and J is TRBJ2-5, with D tentatively TRBD2 (5 bases). Trimming shortened V by 4 bases and J by 6 bases, and 15 bases separated the two germline ends. The CDR3 has 14 amino acids. Germline V CDR1 and CDR2: ENHRY, SYGVKD. The DNA of the CDR3 is TGTGCCATCAGTGGGGGAGCGACAAGACAGACCCAGTACTTC. Translating gives CAISGGATRQTQYF.

In its sample, this clonotype was seen a few times. The V and J genes are TRBV6-2 or TRBV6-3 and TRBJ1-2; D is uncertain. Per germline, CDR1 MNHEY and CDR2 SVGEGT. V was shortened by 0 bases and J by 6 bases, with 17 bases between the two germline ends. The CDR3 runs to 16 residues. CDR3 nucleotides: TGTGCCAGCAGTTACTCAGGACGGGCTATCCCAAATGGCTACACCTTC. Amino acids: CASSYSGRAIPNGYTF.

The chain is built from TRBV12-3 or TRBV12-4 and TRBJ2-1; D remains ambiguous. The length of the CDR3 is 13 residues. The V and J ends lost 0 bases and 12 bases respectively, with 12 bases between them. The CDR3, as DNA: TGTGCCAGCAGTTTAGCACAGACCAGTCGGCAGTTCTTC. This sequence encodes CASSLAQTSRQFF.

The chain has TRBV7-2 and TRBJ2-1; no firm D call. The germline gives CDR1 SGHTA, CDR2 FQGNSA. Trimming pared 5 bases from V and 0 bases from J, leaving 17 bases between. This CDR3 spans 17 amino acids. In DNA, the CDR3 is TGTGCCAGCAGCCCCCCGCGGCCGGCAAGCTCCTACAATGAGCAGTTCTTC. The encoded protein is CASSPPRPASSYNEQFF.

This clonotype was counted ten times or more. The chain links TRBV29-1 to TRBJ2-7, with TRBD1 matching over 7 bases. Losses at the gene ends were 6 bases for V and 9 bases for J; bases not matched to a gene: 11. CDR3 length: 12 amino acids. The germline V gene encodes CDR1 SQVTM and CDR2 ANQGSEA. This chain's CDR3 is CSVQIPPGGQYF. For the CDR3, the DNA is TGCAGCGTACAGATCCCACCAGGGGGGCAGTACTTC.

The chain employs TRBV25-1 and TRBJ1-6; possible D gene TRBD1, 5 bases. V lost 1 base and J lost 9, with 10 bases in between. The germline V gene has CDR1 MGHDK and CDR2 SYGVNS. There are 14 residues in the CDR3. This chain's CDR3 is CASSELGGGSPLHF. The CDR3 DNA is TGTGCCAGCAGTGAATTGGGGGGTGGTTCACCCCTCCACTTT.

The chain combines TRBV7-2 with TRBJ2-5; the D gene is possibly TRBD1 (6 bases). There are 14 residues in the CDR3. Germline CDR1 is SGHTA and CDR2 is FQGNSA. V shed 5 bases and J shed 6 bases, with 16 bases lying between them. CDR3 residues: CASSATQGTKTQYF. In nucleotides, the CDR3 is TGTGCCAGCAGCGCCACACAGGGTACGAAGACCCAGTACTTC.

The rearrangement joins TRBV6-5 to TRBJ1-1; unclear D gene. CDR1 is MNHEY, CDR2 SVGAGI, per germline. V was pared by 0 bases and J by 5 bases, with 10 bases between. The CDR3 length is 14 residues. CDR3 nucleotides: TGTGCCAGCAGTTACTCGGGTGCGGGGACTGAAGCTTTCTTT. The encoded protein is CASSYSGAGTEAFF.

The chain recombines TRBV3-1 with TRBJ2-1; 7 bases map to TRBD1. Trimming at V came to 6 bases and at J to 1 base, leaving 6 bases not matched to a gene. Germline assignment: CDR1 LGHDT and CDR2 YNNKEL (reference sequence). The CDR3 consists of 15 residues. CDR3 sequence reads: CASRSQGVSYNEQFF. CDR3 DNA: TGTGCCAGCAGAAGCCAGGGGGTATCCTACAATGAGCAGTTCTTC.

This clonotype turned up a few times. The chain recombines TRBV6-5 with TRBJ2-7; TRBD2 might be the D (6 bases). Germline V CDR1 and CDR2: MNHEY, SVGAGI. The CDR3 runs 14 residues. V was shortened by 6 bases and J by 0 bases, with 12 bases between the two germline ends. In DNA, the CDR3 is TGTGCCAGCAGGGCGGGGATAAGCTCCTACGAGCAGTACTTC. Encoded protein: CASRAGISSYEQYF.